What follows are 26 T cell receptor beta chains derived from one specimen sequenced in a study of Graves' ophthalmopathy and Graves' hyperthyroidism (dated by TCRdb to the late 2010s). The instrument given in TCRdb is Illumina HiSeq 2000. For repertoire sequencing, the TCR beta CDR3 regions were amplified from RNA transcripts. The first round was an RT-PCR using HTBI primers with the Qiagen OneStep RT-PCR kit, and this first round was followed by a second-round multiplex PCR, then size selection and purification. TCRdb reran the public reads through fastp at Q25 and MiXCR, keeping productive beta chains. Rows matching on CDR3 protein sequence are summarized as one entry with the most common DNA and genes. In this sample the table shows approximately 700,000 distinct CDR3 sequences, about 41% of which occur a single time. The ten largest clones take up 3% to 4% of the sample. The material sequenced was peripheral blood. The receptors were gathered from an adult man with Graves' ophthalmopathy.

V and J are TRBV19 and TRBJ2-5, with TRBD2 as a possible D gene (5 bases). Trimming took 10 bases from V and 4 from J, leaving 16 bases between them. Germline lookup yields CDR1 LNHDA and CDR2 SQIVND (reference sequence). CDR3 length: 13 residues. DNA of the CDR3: TGTGCCACCTTGGGCCGTGCGGGAGAGACCCAGTACTTC. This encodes CATLGRAGETQYF.

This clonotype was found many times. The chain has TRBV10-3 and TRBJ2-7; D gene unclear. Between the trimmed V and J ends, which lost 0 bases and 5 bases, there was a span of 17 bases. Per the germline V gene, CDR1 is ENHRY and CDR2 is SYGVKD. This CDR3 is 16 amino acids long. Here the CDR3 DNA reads TGTGCCATCAGTGAGTCGATAGCCATGAAAAGGGACGAGCAGTACTTC. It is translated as CAISESIAMKRDEQYF.

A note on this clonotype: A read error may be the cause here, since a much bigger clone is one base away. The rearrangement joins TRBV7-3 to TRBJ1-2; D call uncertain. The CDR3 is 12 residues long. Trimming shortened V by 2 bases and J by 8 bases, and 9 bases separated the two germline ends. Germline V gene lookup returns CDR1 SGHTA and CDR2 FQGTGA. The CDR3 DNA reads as TGTGCCAGCAGCTTACGGGGATGGGGCTACACCTTC. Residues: CASSLRGWGYTF. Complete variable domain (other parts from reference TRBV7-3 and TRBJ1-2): GAGVSQTPSNKVTEKGKYVELRCDPISGHTALYWYRQSLGQGPEFLIYFQGTGAADDSGLPNDRFFAVRPEGSVSTLKIQRTERGDSAVYLCASSLRGWGYTFGSGTRLTVV.

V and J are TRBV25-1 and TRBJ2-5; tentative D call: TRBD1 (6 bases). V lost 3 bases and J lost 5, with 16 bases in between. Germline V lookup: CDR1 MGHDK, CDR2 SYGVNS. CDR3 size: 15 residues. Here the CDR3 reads CASSDPGQGYETQYF. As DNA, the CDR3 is TGTGCCAGCAGTGACCCGGGGCAGGGGTACGAGACCCAGTACTTC.

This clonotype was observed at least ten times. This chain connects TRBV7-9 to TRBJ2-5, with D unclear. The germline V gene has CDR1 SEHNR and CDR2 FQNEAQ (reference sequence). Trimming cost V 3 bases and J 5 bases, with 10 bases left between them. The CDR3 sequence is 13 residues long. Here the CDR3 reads CASSFPHRETQYF. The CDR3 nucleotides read TGTGCCAGCAGCTTCCCCCACCGGGAGACCCAGTACTTC.

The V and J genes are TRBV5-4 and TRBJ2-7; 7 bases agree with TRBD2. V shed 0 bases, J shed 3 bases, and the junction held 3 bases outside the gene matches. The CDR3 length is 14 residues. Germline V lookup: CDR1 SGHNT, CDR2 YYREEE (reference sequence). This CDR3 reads CASSLGERGYEQYF. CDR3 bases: TGTGCCAGCAGCTTGGGCGAGCGGGGCTACGAGCAGTACTTC.

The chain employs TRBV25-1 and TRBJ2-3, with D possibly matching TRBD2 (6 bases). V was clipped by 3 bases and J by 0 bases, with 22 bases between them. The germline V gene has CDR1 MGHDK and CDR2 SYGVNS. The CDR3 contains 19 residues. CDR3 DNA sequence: TGTGCCAGCAGTGACCAGGGCGGGGACCCCTTATATAGCACAGATACGCAGTATTTT. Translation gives CASSDQGGDPLYSTDTQYF.

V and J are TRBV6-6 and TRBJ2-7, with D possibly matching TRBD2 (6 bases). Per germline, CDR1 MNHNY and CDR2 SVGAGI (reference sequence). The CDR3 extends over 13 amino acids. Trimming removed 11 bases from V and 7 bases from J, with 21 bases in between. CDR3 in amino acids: CAGYDMVGGEQYF. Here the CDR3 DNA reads TGTGCCGGGTACGACATGGTGGGAGGAGAGCAGTACTTC.

Here the CDR3 DNA reads TGCGCCAGCAGCTTGGAAGGTAGGAGGACTGAAGCTTTCTTT. Protein sequence: CASSLEGRRTEAFF. This chain links TRBV5-1 with TRBJ1-1; D is unresolved. The CDR3 is made up of 14 amino acids. Trimming took off 0 bases at V and 5 bases at J, with 11 bases between the two ends. Germline V gene data show CDR1 as SGHRS and CDR2 as YFSETQ.

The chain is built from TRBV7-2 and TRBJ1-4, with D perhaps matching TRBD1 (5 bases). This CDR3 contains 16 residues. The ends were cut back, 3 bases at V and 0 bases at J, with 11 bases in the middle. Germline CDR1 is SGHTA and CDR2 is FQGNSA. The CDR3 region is CASSLTVRTTNEKLFF. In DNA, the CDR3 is TGTGCCAGCAGCTTGACAGTGAGAACAACTAATGAAAAACTGTTTTTT.

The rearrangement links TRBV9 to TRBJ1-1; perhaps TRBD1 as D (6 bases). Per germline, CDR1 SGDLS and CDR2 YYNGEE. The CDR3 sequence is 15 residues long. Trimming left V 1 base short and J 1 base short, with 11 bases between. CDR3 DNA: TGTGCCAGCAGCGTATACCGGGACAAGAACACTGAAGCTTTCTTT. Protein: CASSVYRDKNTEAFF. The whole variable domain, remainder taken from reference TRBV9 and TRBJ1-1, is DSGVTQTPKHLITATGQRVTLRCSPRSGDLSVYWYQQSLDQGLQFLIQYYNGEERAKGNILERFSAQQFPDLHSELNLSSLELGDSALYFCASSVYRDKNTEAFFGQGTRLTVV.

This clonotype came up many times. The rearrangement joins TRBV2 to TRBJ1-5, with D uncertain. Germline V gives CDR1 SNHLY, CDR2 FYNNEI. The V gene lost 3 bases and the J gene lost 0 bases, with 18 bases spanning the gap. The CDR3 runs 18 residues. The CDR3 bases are TGTGCCAGCAGTGATGCGGGATCCTCACTTTATAGCAATCAGCCCCAGCATTTT. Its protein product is CASSDAGSSLYSNQPQHF.

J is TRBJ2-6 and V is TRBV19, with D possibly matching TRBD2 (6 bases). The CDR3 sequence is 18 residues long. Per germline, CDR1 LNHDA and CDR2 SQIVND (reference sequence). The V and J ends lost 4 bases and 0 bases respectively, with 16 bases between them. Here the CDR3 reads CASSKSGGAFSGANVLTF. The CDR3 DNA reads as TGTGCCAGTAGTAAATCCGGCGGGGCCTTCTCTGGGGCCAACGTCCTGACTTTC.

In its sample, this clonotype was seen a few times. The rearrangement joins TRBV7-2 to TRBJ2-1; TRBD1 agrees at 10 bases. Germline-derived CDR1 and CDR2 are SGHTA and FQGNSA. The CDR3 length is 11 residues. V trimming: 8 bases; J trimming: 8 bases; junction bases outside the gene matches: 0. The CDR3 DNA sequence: TGTGCCAGCGGACAGGGGGATGAGCAGTTCTTC. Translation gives CASGQGDEQFF.

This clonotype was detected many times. CDR3 sequence reads: CASSSSNTEAFF. CDR3 DNA: TGTGCCAGCAGCTCCTCGAACACTGAAGCTTTCTTT. The chain carries TRBV7-9 and TRBJ1-1; D is ambiguous. With 4 bases removed from V and 1 base from J, the gap between germline ends came to 4 bases. The CDR3 is 12 residues long. In germline, CDR1 is SEHNR, CDR2 FQNEAQ (reference sequence).

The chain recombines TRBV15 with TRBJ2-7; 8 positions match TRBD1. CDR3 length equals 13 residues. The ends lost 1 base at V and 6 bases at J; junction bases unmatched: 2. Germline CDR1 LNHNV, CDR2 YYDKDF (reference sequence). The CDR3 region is CATSRGQGAEQYF. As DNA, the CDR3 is TGTGCCACCAGCAGAGGCCAGGGGGCCGAGCAGTACTTC.

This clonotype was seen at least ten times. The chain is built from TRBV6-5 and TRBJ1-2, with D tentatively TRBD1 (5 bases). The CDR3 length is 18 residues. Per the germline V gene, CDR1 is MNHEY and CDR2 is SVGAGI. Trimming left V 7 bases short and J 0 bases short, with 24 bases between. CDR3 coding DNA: TGTGCCAGCAAGACACGTGGAGGGGAATGGCCCTCTAACTATGGCTACACCTTC. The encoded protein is CASKTRGGEWPSNYGYTF.

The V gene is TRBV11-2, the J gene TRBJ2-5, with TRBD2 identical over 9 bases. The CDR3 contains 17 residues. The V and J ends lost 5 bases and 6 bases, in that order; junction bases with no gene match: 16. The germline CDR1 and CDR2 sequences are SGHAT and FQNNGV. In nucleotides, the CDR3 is TGTGCCAGCAGCCAAGATAACCCGGGACTAGCAAGAAAGACCCAGTACTTC. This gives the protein CASSQDNPGLARKTQYF.

The chain's CDR3 is CSATPGRLAGVYEQYF. DNA of the CDR3: TGCAGTGCTACCCCAGGCCGGCTAGCGGGAGTCTACGAGCAGTACTTC. The rearrangement links TRBV20-1 to TRBJ2-7, with 10 bases matching TRBD2. Germline V gene data show CDR1 as DFQATT and CDR2 as SNEGSKA (reference sequence). With V trimmed by 4 bases and J by 3 bases, 12 bases remained unmatched. The CDR3 has 16 residues.

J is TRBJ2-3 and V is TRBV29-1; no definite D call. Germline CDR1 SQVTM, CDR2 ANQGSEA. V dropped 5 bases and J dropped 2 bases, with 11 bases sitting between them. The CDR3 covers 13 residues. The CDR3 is CSVLGGNTDTQYF. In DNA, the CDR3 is TGCAGCGTTCTCGGTGGAAACACAGATACGCAGTATTTT.

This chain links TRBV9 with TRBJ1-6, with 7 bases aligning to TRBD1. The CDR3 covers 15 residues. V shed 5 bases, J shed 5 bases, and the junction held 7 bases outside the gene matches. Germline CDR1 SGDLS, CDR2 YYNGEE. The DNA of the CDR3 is TGTGCCAGCAGTGCCTCCGGGACAGATAATTCACCCCTCCACTTT. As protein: CASSASGTDNSPLHF. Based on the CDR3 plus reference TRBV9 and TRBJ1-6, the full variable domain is DSGVTQTPKHLITATGQRVTLRCSPRSGDLSVYWYQQSLDQGLQFLIQYYNGEERAKGNILERFSAQQFPDLHSELNLSSLELGDSALYFCASSASGTDNSPLHFGNGTRLTVT.

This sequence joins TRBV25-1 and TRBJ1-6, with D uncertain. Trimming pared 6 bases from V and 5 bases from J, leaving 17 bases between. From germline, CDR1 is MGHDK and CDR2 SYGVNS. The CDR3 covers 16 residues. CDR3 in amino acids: CASSLGLGMNNSPLHF. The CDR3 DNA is TGTGCCAGCAGCCTCGGATTGGGGATGAATAATTCACCCCTCCACTTT.

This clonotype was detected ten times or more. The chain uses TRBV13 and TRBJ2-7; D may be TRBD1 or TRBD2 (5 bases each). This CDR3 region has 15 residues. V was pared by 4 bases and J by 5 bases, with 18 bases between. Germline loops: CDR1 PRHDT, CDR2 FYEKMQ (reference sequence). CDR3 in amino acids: CASSSRHARGHEQYF. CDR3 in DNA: TGTGCCAGCAGCTCCCGTCATGCCCGGGGCCACGAGCAGTACTTC.

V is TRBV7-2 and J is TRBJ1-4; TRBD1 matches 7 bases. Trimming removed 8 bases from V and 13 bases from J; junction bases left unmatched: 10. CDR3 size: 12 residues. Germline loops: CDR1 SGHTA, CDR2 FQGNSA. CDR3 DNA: TGTGCCAGCTGGTCCCAGGGGGTAGGACTGTTTTTT. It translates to CASWSQGVGLFF.

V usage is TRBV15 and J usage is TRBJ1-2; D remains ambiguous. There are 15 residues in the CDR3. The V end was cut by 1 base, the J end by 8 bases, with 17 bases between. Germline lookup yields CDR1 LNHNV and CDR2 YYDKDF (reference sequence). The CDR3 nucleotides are TGTGCCACCAGCAGAGCTTTGTTAGAACAATGGGGCTACACCTTC. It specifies CATSRALLEQWGYTF.

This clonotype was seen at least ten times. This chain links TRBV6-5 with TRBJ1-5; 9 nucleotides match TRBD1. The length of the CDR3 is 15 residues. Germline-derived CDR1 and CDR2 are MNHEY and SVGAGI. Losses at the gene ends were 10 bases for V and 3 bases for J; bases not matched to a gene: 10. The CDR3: CATSPGTGINQPQHF. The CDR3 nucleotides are TGTGCCACTAGCCCCGGGACAGGGATCAATCAGCCCCAGCATTTT.